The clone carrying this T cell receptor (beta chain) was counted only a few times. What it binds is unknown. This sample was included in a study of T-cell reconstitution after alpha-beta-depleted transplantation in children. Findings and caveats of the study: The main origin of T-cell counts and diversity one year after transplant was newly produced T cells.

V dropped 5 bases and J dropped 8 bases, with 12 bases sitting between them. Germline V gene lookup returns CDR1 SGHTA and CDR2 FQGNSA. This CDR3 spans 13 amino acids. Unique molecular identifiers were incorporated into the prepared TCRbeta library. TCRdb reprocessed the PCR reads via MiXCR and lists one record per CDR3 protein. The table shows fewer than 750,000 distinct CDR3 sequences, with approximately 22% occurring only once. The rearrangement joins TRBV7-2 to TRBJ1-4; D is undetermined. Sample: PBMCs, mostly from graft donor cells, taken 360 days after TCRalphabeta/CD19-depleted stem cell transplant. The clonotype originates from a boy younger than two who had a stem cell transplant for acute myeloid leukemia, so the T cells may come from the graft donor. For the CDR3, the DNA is TGTGCCAGCAGCCACTGGATAGGCGAAAAACTGTTTTTT. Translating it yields CASSHWIGEKLFF.